The clone carrying this TCR beta chain has a handful of counts. A universal primer site was incorporated via template switching, and the cDNA contained unique molecular identifiers. Each CDR3 protein is one row after TCRdb ran MiXCR on the 5' RACE reads. Among approximately 220,000 distinct CDR3 sequences, around 8.1% were seen once, and the ten largest hold 1.5% to 2.5%. V lost 5 bases to trimming and J lost 5 bases; unmatched junction nucleotides: 7. This CDR3 contains 16 residues. The germline V gene encodes CDR1 LGHDT and CDR2 YNNKEL (reference sequence). This sample was taken from a study of identical twins. These same records also appear under a second study, on yellow fever vaccine responses in identical twins.

The V call is TRBV3-1, the J call TRBJ2-3; 13 positions agree with TRBD2. This clonotype was obtained from a woman aged 18-35 years in good health. Specimen: memory (CD45RO+) T cells sorted from blood. This chain's CDR3 is CASSGLAGERGDTQYF. Here the CDR3 DNA reads TGTGCCAGCAGCGGACTAGCGGGGGAGCGAGGAGATACGCAGTATTTT.